A single sample gave rise to the 2 T cell receptor beta chains below, sequenced in a study of cytomegalovirus exposure and HLA in healthy donors. Primers for the PCR totalled 60 Vbeta and 13 Jbeta. The protocol was immunoSEQ multiplex PCR, while the TCRdb copy is restricted to in-frame clones and leaves out a portion. The sample consists of about 210,000 clones, approximately 82% of them appearing once. The specimen sequenced was PBMCs. The origin of the receptors is a woman in her forties or fifties in good health and CMV-seropositive.

The CDR3 DNA reads TGTGCCAGCAGCTTCTCGACAGGCCACAATGAGCAGTTCTTC. Translation: CASSFSTGHNEQFF. V gene TRBV7-3 combines with J gene TRBJ2-1; maybe TRBD1 (6 bases). V dropped 3 bases and J dropped 5 bases, with 11 bases sitting between them. The CDR3 spans 14 residues. Germline CDR1 and CDR2: SGHTA and FQGTGA.

This clone occurred a few times. This chain links TRBV5-4 with TRBJ1-4; 7 bases are a match to TRBD1. The J segment lost 8 bases and the V segment lost 3 bases, leaving 4 bases of the junction unmatched. The CDR3 totals 13 residues. From germline, CDR1 is SGHNT and CDR2 YYREEE (reference sequence). This CDR3 reads CASSSGQLEKLFF. CDR3 sequence (DNA): TGTGCCAGCAGCTCGGGACAGCTAGAAAAACTGTTTTTT. Based on the CDR3 plus reference TRBV5-4 and TRBJ1-4, the full variable domain is ETGVTQSPTHLIKTRGQQVTLRCSSQSGHNTVSWYQQALGQGPQFIFQYYREEENGRGNFPPRFSGLQFPNYSSELNVNALELDDSALYLCASSSGQLEKLFFGSGTQLSVL.